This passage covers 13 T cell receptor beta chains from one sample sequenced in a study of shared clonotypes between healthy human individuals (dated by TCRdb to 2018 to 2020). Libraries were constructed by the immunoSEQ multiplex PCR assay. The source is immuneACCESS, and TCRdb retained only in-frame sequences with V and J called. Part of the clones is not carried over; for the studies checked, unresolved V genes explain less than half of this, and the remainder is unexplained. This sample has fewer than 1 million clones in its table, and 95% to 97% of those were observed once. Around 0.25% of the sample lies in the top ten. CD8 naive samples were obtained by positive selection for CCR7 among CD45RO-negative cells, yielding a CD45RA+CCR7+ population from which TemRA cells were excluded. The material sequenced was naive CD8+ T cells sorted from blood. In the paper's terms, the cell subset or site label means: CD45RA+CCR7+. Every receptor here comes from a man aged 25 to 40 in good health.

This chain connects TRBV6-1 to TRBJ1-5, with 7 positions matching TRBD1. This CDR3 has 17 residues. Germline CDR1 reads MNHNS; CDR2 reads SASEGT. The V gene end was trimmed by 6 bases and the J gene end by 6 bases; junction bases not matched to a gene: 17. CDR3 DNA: TGTGCCAGCAGCGAACCCCACGCGACAGGGTTCGGTCAGCCCCAGCATTTT. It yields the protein CASSEPHATGFGQPQHF.

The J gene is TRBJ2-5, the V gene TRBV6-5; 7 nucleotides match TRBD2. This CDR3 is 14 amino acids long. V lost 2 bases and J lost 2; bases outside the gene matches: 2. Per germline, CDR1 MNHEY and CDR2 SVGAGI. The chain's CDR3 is CASSYRTRQETQYF. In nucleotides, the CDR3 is TGTGCCAGCAGTTACCGGACTAGACAAGAGACCCAGTACTTC.

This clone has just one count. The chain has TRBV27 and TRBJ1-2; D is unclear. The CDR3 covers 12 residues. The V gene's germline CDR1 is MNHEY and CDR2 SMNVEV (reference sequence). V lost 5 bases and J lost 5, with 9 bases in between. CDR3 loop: CASSKGGYGYTF. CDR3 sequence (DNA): TGTGCCAGCAGTAAGGGTGGTTATGGCTACACCTTC.

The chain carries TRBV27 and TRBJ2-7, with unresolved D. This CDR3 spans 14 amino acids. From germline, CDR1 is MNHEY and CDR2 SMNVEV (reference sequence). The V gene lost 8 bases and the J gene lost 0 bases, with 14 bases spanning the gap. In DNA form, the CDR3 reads TGTGCCAGCGGTGAGTTAGGGCCCTCCTACGAGCAGTACTTC. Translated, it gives CASGELGPSYEQYF.

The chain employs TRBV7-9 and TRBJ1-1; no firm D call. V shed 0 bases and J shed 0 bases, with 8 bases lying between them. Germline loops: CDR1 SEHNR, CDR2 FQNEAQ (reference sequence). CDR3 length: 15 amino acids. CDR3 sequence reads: CASSLARPMNTEAFF. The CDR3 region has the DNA TGTGCCAGCAGCTTAGCAAGGCCAATGAACACTGAAGCTTTCTTT.

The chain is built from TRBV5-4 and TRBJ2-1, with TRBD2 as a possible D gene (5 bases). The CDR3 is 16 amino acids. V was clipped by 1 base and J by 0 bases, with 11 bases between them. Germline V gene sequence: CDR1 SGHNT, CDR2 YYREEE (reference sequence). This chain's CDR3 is CASSLLVASSYNEQFF. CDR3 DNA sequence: TGTGCCAGCAGCTTGTTGGTAGCGAGCTCCTACAATGAGCAGTTCTTC.

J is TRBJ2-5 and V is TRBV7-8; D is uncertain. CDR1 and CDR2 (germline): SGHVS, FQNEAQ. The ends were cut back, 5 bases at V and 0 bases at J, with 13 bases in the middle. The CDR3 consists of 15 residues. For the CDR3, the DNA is TGTGCCAGCAGCCTAACAGACGGATACCAAGAGACCCAGTACTTC. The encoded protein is CASSLTDGYQETQYF.

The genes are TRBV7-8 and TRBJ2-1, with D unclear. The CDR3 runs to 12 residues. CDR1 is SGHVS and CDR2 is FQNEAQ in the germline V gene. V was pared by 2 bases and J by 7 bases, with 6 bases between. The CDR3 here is CASSLTFNEQFF. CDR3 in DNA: TGTGCCAGCAGCTTAACCTTTAATGAGCAGTTCTTC. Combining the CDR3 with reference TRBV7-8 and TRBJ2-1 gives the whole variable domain GAGVSQSPRYKVAKRGQDVALRCDPISGHVSLFWYQQALGQGPEFLTYFQNEAQLDKSGLPSDRFFAERPEGSVSTLKIQRTQQEDSAVYLCASSLTFNEQFFGPGTRLTVL.

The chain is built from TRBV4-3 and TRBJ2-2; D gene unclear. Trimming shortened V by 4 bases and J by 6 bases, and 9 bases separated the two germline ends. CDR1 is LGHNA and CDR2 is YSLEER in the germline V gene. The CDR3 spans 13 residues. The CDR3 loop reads CASSPNESGELFF. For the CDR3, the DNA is TGCGCCAGCAGCCCCAATGAGTCCGGGGAGCTGTTTTTT.

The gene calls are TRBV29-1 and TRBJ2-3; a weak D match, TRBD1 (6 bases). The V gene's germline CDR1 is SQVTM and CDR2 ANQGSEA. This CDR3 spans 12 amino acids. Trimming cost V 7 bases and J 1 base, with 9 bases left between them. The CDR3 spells CSARTGTDTQYF. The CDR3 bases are TGCAGCGCCCGGACAGGCACAGATACGCAGTATTTT.

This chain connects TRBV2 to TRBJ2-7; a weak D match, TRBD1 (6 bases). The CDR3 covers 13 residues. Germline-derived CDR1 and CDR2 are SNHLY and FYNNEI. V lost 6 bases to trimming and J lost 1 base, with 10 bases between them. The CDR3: CASRATGSYEQYF. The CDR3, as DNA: TGTGCCAGCAGAGCTACAGGGTCCTACGAGCAGTACTTC. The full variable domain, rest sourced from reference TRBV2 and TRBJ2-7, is EPEVTQTPSHQVTQMGQEVILRCVPISNHLYFYWYRQILGQKVEFLVSFYNNEISEKSEIFDDQFSVERPDGSNFTLKIRSTKLEDSAMYFCASRATGSYEQYFGPGTRLTVT.

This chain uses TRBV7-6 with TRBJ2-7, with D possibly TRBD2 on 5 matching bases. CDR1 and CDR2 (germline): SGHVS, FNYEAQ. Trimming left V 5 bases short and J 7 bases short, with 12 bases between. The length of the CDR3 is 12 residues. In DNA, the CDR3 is TGTGCCAGCAGCCTACGGGGTTTGGAGCAGTACTTC. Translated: CASSLRGLEQYF. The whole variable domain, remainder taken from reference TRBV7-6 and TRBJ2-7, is GAGVSQSPRYKVTKRGQDVALRCDPISGHVSLYWYRQALGQGPEFLTYFNYEAQQDKSGLPNDRFSAERPEGSISTLTIQRTEQRDSAMYRCASSLRGLEQYFGPGTRLTVT.

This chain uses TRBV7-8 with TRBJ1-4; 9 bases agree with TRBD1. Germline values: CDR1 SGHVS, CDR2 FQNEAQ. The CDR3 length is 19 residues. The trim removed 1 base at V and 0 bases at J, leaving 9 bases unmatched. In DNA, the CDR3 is TGTGCCAGCAGCTTAGGGAGGACAGGGGAACTAGCAACTAATGAAAAACTGTTTTTT. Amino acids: CASSLGRTGELATNEKLFF. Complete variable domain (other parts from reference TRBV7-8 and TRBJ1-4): GAGVSQSPRYKVAKRGQDVALRCDPISGHVSLFWYQQALGQGPEFLTYFQNEAQLDKSGLPSDRFFAERPEGSVSTLKIQRTQQEDSAVYLCASSLGRTGELATNEKLFFGSGTQLSVL.